A selection of T cell receptor beta chains follows, all from one sample in a study of regulatory T cells in long-lasting Graves disease. MiXCR was run by TCRdb on the multiplex PCR reads, yielding one entry per CDR3 protein. The sample has about 440,000 distinct CDR3 sequences; about a sixth are singletons. The same specimen was also included in a second study, on T cells in Graves' hyperthyroidism and ophthalmopathy.

The sequenced sample was peripheral blood mononuclear cells (PBMCs), obtained at new diagnosis, from a patient treated with antithyroid drugs. Receptors originate from a woman aged 25 to 45 with Graves disease. The CDR3 runs from the conserved cysteine through the conserved F or W. D genes are given only for firm matches. The size of a clone is reported for some rows only, either as once, few or many, or as a class for expanded clones.

TRBV6-1	few	TRBD1	TRBJ2-1	TGTGCCAGCAAACCCGGGACAGTTTCCTACAATGAGCAGTTCTTC	CASKPGTVSYNEQFF
TRBV7-8	NA	NA	TRBJ1-3	TGTGCCAGCAGCGAGGGGGGGCCTGGAAACACCATATATTTT	CASSEGGPGNTIYF
TRBV20-1	NA	NA	TRBJ2-7	TGCAGTGTACCCGGGGCCCAAGAGCAGTACTTC	CSVPGAQEQYF
TRBV20-1	many	NA	TRBJ1-5	TGCAGTGCTAGTGACCGGGATCCCAATCAGCCCCAGCATTTT	CSASDRDPNQPQHF
TRBV2	few	NA	TRBJ2-4	TGTGCCAGCACTGTTATAGGGGGACTAGCCAAAAACATTCAGTACTTC	CASTVIGGLAKNIQYF
TRBV27	many	NA	TRBJ2-1	TGTGCCAGCGGTCTTGATATTAGGGTATACAATGAGCAGTTCTTC	CASGLDIRVYNEQFF
TRBV28	once	TRBD1	TRBJ1-2	TGTGCCAGCAGTTCCCTTCCCGGGACAGGGACGACTTATGGCTACACCTTC	CASSSLPGTGTTYGYTF
TRBV7-9	many	TRBD1	TRBJ1-4	TGTGCCAGCAGCACACGGGACAGATCAAATGAAAAACTGTTTTTT	CASSTRDRSNEKLFF
TRBV28	many	TRBD2	TRBJ2-7	TGTGCCAGCAGCCCCGGGAGGTCCTACGAGCAGTACTTC	CASSPGRSYEQYF
TRBV30	many	NA	TRBJ1-1	TGTGCCTGGAGTAAGTTCCCTTGGGGGTCCACTGAAGCTTTCTTT	CAWSKFPWGSTEAFF
TRBV11-2	few	NA	TRBJ2-2	TGTGCCAGCAGCGGGGGGCGGTCGAACACCGGGGAGCTGTTTTTT	CASSGGRSNTGELFF
TRBV13	NA	NA	TRBJ1-1	TGTGCCAGCAGCGAGGGTACGAACACTGAAGCTTTCTTT	CASSEGTNTEAFF
TRBV20-1	NA	NA	TRBJ1-2	TGCAGTGCCTCTTGGGCGGCGGGCGGAGAGGCTATGCGGTACACCTTC	CSASWAAGGEAMRYTF
TRBV3-1	many	TRBD1	TRBJ1-5	TGTGCCAGCAGCCGAACAGGGGAGGGACAGCCCCAGCATTTT	CASSRTGEGQPQHF
TRBV29-1	few	NA	TRBJ2-7	TGCAGCGTTGAGACCTCGGGGGTGGAGCAGTACTTC	CSVETSGVEQYF
TRBV20-1	many	TRBD2	TRBJ2-3	TGCAGTGCTTTCCCACTACGCACTAGCGGACTTACAGATACGCAGTATTTT	CSAFPLRTSGLTDTQYF
TRBV30	many	NA	TRBJ1-1	TGTGCCTGGACCCCACCAGGGGTAGTTGGCACTGAAGCTTTCTTT	CAWTPPGVVGTEAFF
TRBV24-1	few	NA	TRBJ1-5	TGTGCCACCAGTGACCCCCTCGGGGAGGGCAATCAGCCCCAGCATTTT	CATSDPLGEGNQPQHF
TRBV20-1	many	NA	TRBJ2-3	TGCAGTGCTAGCGGGACTCGAGAGGACACAGATACGCAGTATTTT	CSASGTREDTDTQYF
TRBV2	many	TRBD2	TRBJ2-3	TGTGCCAGCAGTGGAGAACTAGCGGGAGGGACGGTAAATACGCAGTATTTT	CASSGELAGGTVNTQYF
TRBV6-1	many	NA	TRBJ1-1	TGTGCCAGCAGCCACCCGGCAGGACAGAACACTGAAGCTTTCTTT	CASSHPAGQNTEAFF
TRBV20-1	many	NA	TRBJ2-1	TGCAGTGCTAGTGGGGGGGCCCCTTACAATGAGCAGTTCTTC	CSASGGAPYNEQFF
TRBV5-1	few	TRBD2	TRBJ2-1	TGCGCCAGCAGCGGGGGGGTGGCTAGCGGGATGAATGAGCAGTTCTTC	CASSGGVASGMNEQFF
TRBV6-1	many	NA	TRBJ2-1	TGTGCCAGCAGAACGACGGGTAGCAATGAGCAGTTCTTC	CASRTTGSNEQFF
TRBV29-1	NA	NA	TRBJ1-1	TGCAGCGTTGAAATCAGCATGAACACTGAAGCTTTCTTT	CSVEISMNTEAFF
TRBV10-1	NA	TRBD1	TRBJ1-1	TGCGCCAGCAGTTTCGGGACAGAGCAAGAAGCTTTCTTT	CASSFGTEQEAFF
TRBV28	once	TRBD2	TRBJ2-3	TGTGCCAGCAGTCCCTCCCTTTGGACTAGCGGGAGGACAACAGATACGCAGTATTTT	CASSPSLWTSGRTTDTQYF
TRBV28	many	NA	TRBJ1-3	TGTGCCAGCAGTTTAGTGCGGCTTAACACCATATATTTT	CASSLVRLNTIYF
TRBV12-3/TRBV12-4	many	TRBD1	TRBJ2-5	TGTGCCAGCAGGGACAGGCGCTCGGTGGAGACCCAGTACTTC	CASRDRRSVETQYF
TRBV11-1	many	NA	TRBJ2-7	TGTGCCAGCAGTCCCTCTGCGGCAGGGTACTCCTACGAGCAGTACTTC	CASSPSAAGYSYEQYF
TRBV7-8	many	TRBD1	TRBJ2-1	TGTGCCAGCAGCTTAGACAGGGGAGACAATGAGCAGTTCTTC	CASSLDRGDNEQFF
TRBV6-2/TRBV6-3	NA	TRBD2	TRBJ2-1	TGTGCCAGCAGCCTCATTGCTGCGGGAGGGCCTGGTGAGCAGTTCTTC	CASSLIAAGGPGEQFF
TRBV4-3	few	NA	TRBJ2-3	TGCGCCAGCAGCCAAGATGGGTGGGAAGCGGAGGGGGTGGATACGCAGTATTTT	CASSQDGWEAEGVDTQYF
TRBV10-3	NA	NA	TRBJ2-1	TGTGCCATCAGTGAGTCTGAGGTGATCAATGAGCAGTTCTTC	CAISESEVINEQFF
TRBV28	many	NA	TRBJ1-1	TGTGCCAGCAGTTCATGGGGTATTGAAGCTTTCTTT	CASSSWGIEAFF
TRBV19	NA	NA	TRBJ2-1	TGTGCCAGTAGTATTGATCGGCGTGAGCAGTTCTTC	CASSIDRREQFF
TRBV20-1	NA	NA	TRBJ1-2	TGCAGTGCTCCGCCCCAGGGAAACTATGGCTACACCTTC	CSAPPQGNYGYTF
TRBV28	many	TRBD2	TRBJ2-1	TGTGCCAGCAGTTTAGTTTGGCGCGGGAGTTACAATGAGCAGTTCTTC	CASSLVWRGSYNEQFF
TRBV27	many	NA	TRBJ2-7	TGTGCCAGCAGTTTAGGTGCCGGGACCTACGAGCAGTACTTC	CASSLGAGTYEQYF
TRBV11-2	NA	NA	TRBJ2-3	TGTGCCAGCAGCTTAATCGGGCAGGGGAGGGCAGATACGCAGTATTTT	CASSLIGQGRADTQYF
TRBV30	NA	NA	TRBJ1-2	TGTGCCTCCTATGGGGGGGGACCGAACTATGGCTACACCTTC	CASYGGGPNYGYTF
TRBV5-4	NA	TRBD2	TRBJ2-1	TGTGCCAGCAGCCCCCTCCCGGGGACTAGCGGGAGGGGGCAGTTCTTC	CASSPLPGTSGRGQFF
TRBV6-1	many	NA	TRBJ2-7	TGTGCCAGCGGTGAAGGATTGGGTCTCTATTCCTACGAGCAGTACTTC	CASGEGLGLYSYEQYF
TRBV11-2	few	NA	TRBJ1-1	TGTGCTATTACAGTCTCCGGGGAAGCTTTCTTT	CAITVSGEAFF
TRBV20-1	few	NA	TRBJ2-7	TGCAGTGCTAGAGATCAAAAGACTAGTATGTCCCAGTACTTC	CSARDQKTSMSQYF
TRBV13	NA	NA	TRBJ1-1	TGTGCCAGCAGCGCTACTTGGGGGCAAGCTTTCTTT	CASSATWGQAFF
TRBV5-6	many	NA	TRBJ2-7	TGTGCCAGCAGCCGGACGGGGACTTCCTACGAGCAGTACTTC	CASSRTGTSYEQYF
TRBV24-1	many	NA	TRBJ2-3	TGTGCCACCAGTGCCCTTGGTCGAGCGGGCACAGATACGCAGTATTTT	CATSALGRAGTDTQYF
TRBV27	NA	TRBD2	TRBJ2-7	TGTGCCAGCAGTATCCGAGCGGGAGGGGAAAGCTCCTACAATGAGCAGTACTTC	CASSIRAGGESSYNEQYF
TRBV3-1	NA	NA	TRBJ2-1	TGTGCCAGCAGCCGGTGGGACATGCGAGGGAATGAGCAGTTCTTC	CASSRWDMRGNEQFF
TRBV20-1	many	TRBD2	TRBJ2-7	TGCAGTGCTAGAGGGTCCGGGACTAGCGGCTACGAGCAGTACTTC	CSARGSGTSGYEQYF
TRBV19	NA	NA	TRBJ2-1	TGTGCCAGTAAAAGTAGGGACACACACAATGAGCAGTTCTTC	CASKSRDTHNEQFF
TRBV3-1	many	TRBD1	TRBJ1-2	TGTGCCAGCAGCCGCGGACAGGCCCAGAACTATGGCTACACCTTC	CASSRGQAQNYGYTF